This T cell receptor (beta chain) was recovered during a study of T cell responses to AZD1222 COVID-19 vaccine. The assay was immunoSEQ multiplex PCR, and TCRdb's table has in-frame clones only and misses some. The table shows 180,000 or so clones, with about 90% occurring only once. This receptor was taken from an adult who received the AZD1222 COVID-19 vaccine. The sample was peripheral blood, taken 28 days after the second AZD1222 dose.

DNA for the CDR3: TGTGCCAGCAGTTACTGGGCAGACCAGGCGAATTCACCCCTCCACTTT. This translates into CASSYWADQANSPLHF. The chain has TRBV6-5 and TRBJ1-6; no clear D. The CDR3 sequence is 16 residues long. V was cut by 1 base and J by 7 bases, with 14 bases left in between. The germline gives CDR1 MNHEY, CDR2 SVGAGI.